The entry below gives a single T cell receptor beta chain sequence along with its context. It lacks a known antigen. No much larger clonotype is one base removed from it; base qualities were not supplied. The data belong to a study of T cells in Graves' hyperthyroidism and ophthalmopathy (dated by TCRdb to between 2018 and 2021). With regard to the full study: Peripheral blood samples were taken at the time of initial diagnosis, prior to any treatment. The 75 to 100 discovery patients were randomly divided into training and test sets at a 7:3 ratio. Prospective prediction of ophthalmopathy was tested in an independent validation cohort of fewer than 20 hyperthyroidism patients and roughly 16 patients who later progressed to ophthalmopathy. The study also compared thyroid tissue and blood T-cell repertoires from more than 5 Graves' hyperthyroidism patients. The paper reports TCR Vbeta CDR3 sequencing of over 120 peripheral blood samples: under 45 ophthalmopathy, around 80 hyperthyroidism and about 17 progressor patients. To identify distinguishing TCR V-J signatures, a discovery cohort of 95 to 100 patients was used, comprising approximately 40 with Graves' ophthalmopathy and some 60 with stable Graves' hyperthyroidism. After sampling, hyperthyroidism patients received methimazole starting at 30 mg daily, and ophthalmopathy patients received high-dose intravenous methylprednisolone. Here is what the overall study found, with its caveats: Ophthalmopathy was separated from stable hyperthyroidism by a 13 V-J signature model, with over 85% sensitivity and approximately 84% specificity obtained in cross-validation and 80%/75% obtained in testing. Most expanded thyroid clonotypes (frequency above 0.001) were also found in blood, which suggests that blood repertoires may mirror thyroid immune responses. Sample size was not statistically predetermined, and blinding of investigators to group allocation was not performed. During validation, the model predicted progression to ophthalmopathy a median of approximately six months ahead of onset, with around 71% sensitivity and 72.22% specificity.

Stable Graves' hyperthyroidism was defined as no progression to ophthalmopathy during 18 months of follow-up. Hyperthyroidism patients were newly diagnosed, with disease duration under 2 months, and aged 18 to 65 years. Patients with uncontrolled infections, other autoimmune diseases, pregnancy or lactation were excluded. Diagnoses were established on the basis of clinical symptoms, serum thyroxine and TRAb, thyroid ultrasound, and orbital computed tomography. PBMCs were separated from around 9.1 ml of fresh peripheral blood using Ficoll-Paque density gradient centrifugation. Trizol reagent was used to extract total RNA, and RNA quality was then checked on an Agilent 2100 Bioanalyzer. V is reduced by 1 base and J by 7 bases, leaving a spacing of 11 bases between them. CDR1 and CDR2 are read off the germline V gene as SGHVS and FQNEAQ. The CDR3, from cysteine to phenylalanine, totals 14 residues. Just CDR3 DNA is preserved here, 42 bases in frame from base 1.

Amplification of TCR beta CDR3 regions was carried out from RNA transcripts. For the first round of RT-PCR on the TCR CDR3, the HTBI primer set was used together with the Qiagen OneStep RT-PCR kit. Libraries were constructed in a second round of multiplex PCR, after which size selection and purification were carried out. The libraries were sequenced on an Illumina HiSeq2000 using paired-end 100 bp reads. The study's own analysis went as follows. Raw data were processed with SOAPnuke, discarding reads with adapters, uncalled bases, mean Phred below 15, or no exact constant-primer or identifier match. COPE v1.2.5 was used to merge high-quality paired reads, and clonotypes were defined as unique nucleotide sequences. MiTCR v1.1 was used to align clonotypes to the IMGT TRBV, TRBD and TRBJ reference segments. Analysis was restricted to V-J combinations with a frequency above 0.0001, which covered 99.2% of repertoires. A TCS score was defined as the ratio between F50 (clonal expansion) and ExV (chaos), using BLOSUM62-based TCRdist between CDR3 peptides within each V-J. Welch's t-statistics and random forest reduced 500 to 650 V-J features to 10 to 15, which were used in a naive Bayes classifier (R e1071). Clones were called with MiXCR by TCRdb after fastp trimmed the public reads at Q25, and only in-frame beta chains were retained. CDR3 protein duplicates are merged, each entry listing the most common genes and DNA. TCRdb, rather than the study authors, made the V and J calls. In this sample the table shows under 800,000 distinct CDR3 sequences, 13% to 15% of which occur a single time. The top ten hold 10% to 13% of the sample.

The chain is made from TRBV7-8 and TRBJ1-5, with no confidently assigned D gene. The TCR originated in a woman between 18 and 29 years old with Graves' hyperthyroidism. Sample: blood. The DNA is TGTGCCAGCAGCTTAGACCAGTTAGGCCAGCCCCAGCATTTT. This is translated as CASSLDQLGQPQHF.